This TCR beta chain was documented in a study of blood T cell repertoires in COVID-19. Study-level information: Sites across the United States, Italy and Spain contributed samples from acute and convalescent COVID-19.

Trimming at V came to 3 bases and at J to 4 bases, leaving 17 bases not matched to a gene. Germline values: CDR1 MGHRA, CDR2 YSYEKL. This CDR3 comprises 19 residues. Sequenced by immunoSEQ multiplex PCR; TCRdb stores in-frame clones only, minus some. Seen here are some 150,000 clones, 85% to 90% observed once, and the top ten hold about 16%. The TCR sequence derives from a woman in her 40s with acute or convalescent COVID-19. The chain is built from TRBV4-1 and TRBJ1-5; 8 bases agree with TRBD1. Sample: peripheral blood. The CDR3 protein is CASSQIAIVQGGGNQPQHF. The CDR3 DNA sequence: TGCGCCAGCAGCCAGATAGCAATTGTACAGGGGGGTGGTAATCAGCCCCAGCATTTT.